These 4 T cell receptor beta chains were sequenced from one sample in a study of cytomegalovirus exposure and HLA in healthy donors. PCR amplification relied on 60 Vbeta primers (plus 13 Jbeta primers). Sequencing was performed with immunoSEQ multiplex PCR; in TCRdb, only in-frame clones are kept and a portion is missing. The table includes 77,000 or so clones, around 76% detected once. The sample comprised PBMCs. Source of these receptors: a middle-aged man in good health and CMV-seronegative.

The chain couples TRBV28 to TRBJ1-1; no clear D gene. The CDR3 totals 14 residues. From germline, CDR1 is MDHEN and CDR2 SYDVKM. Trimming cost V 1 base and J 10 bases, with 16 bases left between them. CDR3 nucleotides: TGTGCCAGCAGTTTATCTTTGGGGTGGAGCGGAGCTTTCTTT. Protein product: CASSLSLGWSGAFF.

DNA of the CDR3: TGTGCCAGCATATGGACAGGGAGGGTCACTGAAGCTTTCTTT. It yields the protein CASIWTGRVTEAFF. The genes are TRBV6-6 and TRBJ1-1, with 8 bases aligning to TRBD1. There are 14 residues in the CDR3. Trimming took 7 bases from V and 4 from J; bases not matched to a gene: 8. Looked up from germline, CDR1 is MNHNY and CDR2 is SVGAGI (reference sequence).

This clone has a single count. The chain combines TRBV5-4 with TRBJ2-5, with 9 bases identical to TRBD2. After removal of 4 bases from V and 4 bases from J, the junction contained 8 bases not matched to a gene. CDR3 length: 15 amino acids. Germline assignment: CDR1 SGHNT and CDR2 YYREEE (reference sequence). In DNA form, the CDR3 reads TGTGCCAGCAGCCTGACTGCGGGGGGGGGAGAGACCCAGTACTTC. It encodes CASSLTAGGGETQYF.

The CDR3 region is CASSPGGLRAYGYTF. The CDR3, as DNA: TGCGCCAGCAGCCCCGGGGGGCTTCGGGCTTATGGCTACACCTTC. The chain combines TRBV5-1 with TRBJ1-2; tentative D call: TRBD1 (6 bases). The CDR3 is 15 amino acids. The V gene's germline CDR1 is SGHRS and CDR2 YFSETQ. Between the trimmed V and J ends, which lost 4 bases and 5 bases, there was a span of 18 bases.